Reported below is one T cell receptor beta chain. Its antigen remains unidentified. The data originate from a study of CD8+ T cells in alopecia areata. About the research overall: Among treated patients, oral tofacitinib was administered at 5 to 10 mg twice daily. Points from the study as a whole: Expanded CD8+ clones among the top 100, as well as scalp clonality, were significantly decreased by tofacitinib.

As to treatment: oral pan-JAK inhibitor, 5-10 mg twice daily. The CDR3 totals 12 residues. The germline V gene has CDR1 SQVTM and CDR2 ANQGSEA. Deletions cut 2 bases from V and 4 bases from J, with 9 bases between. RNA extraction was followed by reverse transcription into cDNA, which acted as the sequencing template. Some clones are missing from TCRdb's copy, which holds only in-frame ones; the method was immunoSEQ multiplex PCR. The table lists more than 95,000 clones, approximately 52% of them singletons. This TCR came from a human donor with alopecia areata. This chain connects TRBV29-1 to TRBJ2-7; D is ambiguous. The sample consisted of CD8+ T cells sorted from blood, taken at week 4, from a patient treated with tofacitinib. CDR3 loop: CSVEQDTYEQYF. CDR3 nucleotides: TGCAGCGTTGAACAGGATACTTACGAGCAGTACTTC.